The rows below give T cell receptor beta chains drawn from one sample of a study of cytomegalovirus exposure and HLA in healthy donors. Data came from immunoSEQ multiplex PCR; TCRdb stores just in-frame clones and leaves some out. The sample table includes around 120,000 clones. What was sequenced was PBMCs. The source is a man aged 50 to 59 in good health and CMV-seronegative. The conserved cysteine and the conserved F or W are not part of the CDR3 here.

j_gene,len,v_gene,CDR3aa
TRBJ2-2,14,TRBV25-1,ASSEYGRGHTGELF
TRBJ2-1,9,TRBV12-5,ASGSYNEQF
TRBJ1-1,14,TRBV1,TSSPQQRGQGTEAF
TRBJ1-5,11,TRBV6-5,ASSYSRVQPQH
TRBJ2-7,11,TRBV19,ASGTANSYEQY
TRBJ2-5,14,TRBV5-1,ASSLGTGGIQETQY
TRBJ1-2,11,TRBV29-1,SVGSGQGYGYT
TRBJ2-3,16,TRBV4-1,ASSQLRATSGSTDTQY
TRBJ1-1,13,TRBV11-3,ASSHTTTGSTEAF
TRBJ1-2,12,TRBV25-1,ASSELTGNYGYT
TRBJ1-1,13,TRBV9,ASSVGGQGDTEAF
TRBJ1-3,13,TRBV7-2,ASSPEAGSGNTIY
TRBJ1-1,13,TRBV11-3,ASSPGQSRNTEAF
TRBJ2-3,12,TRBV29-1,SVARGGVRDTQY
TRBJ2-5,15,TRBV5-1,ASSLDPTGVSQETQY
TRBJ2-7,11,TRBV5-4,ASSEYQGNEQY
TRBJ1-1,12,TRBV5-4,ASSLAGGDTEAF
TRBJ2-4,10,TRBV30,AQSSVKNIQY
TRBJ2-3,12,TRBV27,ASSSLPGTGAQY
TRBJ2-5,13,TRBV5-1,ASRPTTSVQGTQY
TRBJ1-5,14,TRBV19,ASSPTLGQGNQPQH
TRBJ1-1,10,TRBV29-1,STRREYTEAF
TRBJ1-1,13,TRBV7-2,ASSLVVQGSTEAF
TRBJ2-3,12,TRBV29-1,SVEGGPQGDTQY
TRBJ2-7,13,TRBV6-1,ASSEVGPGDYEQY
TRBJ1-5,13,TRBV6-6,ASSYEGYSNQPQH
TRBJ1-2,10,TRBV29-1,SGRGRVGGYT
TRBJ2-4,16,TRBV4-3,ASSQDGWASGGKNIQY